This T cell receptor (beta chain) was recovered during a study of T cells in Graves' hyperthyroidism and ophthalmopathy. General study points: Patients with ophthalmopathy were separated from those with stable hyperthyroidism by a 13 V-J model.

Amplification of TCR beta CDR3 regions used RNA as the template. With the HTBI primer set, the TCR CDR3 went through a first round of RT-PCR. TCRdb analysed the multiplex PCR reads with MiXCR anew, one entry per CDR3 protein. The table lists a few hundred thousand distinct CDR3 sequences, 13% to 15% of them singletons. CDR3 size: 14 residues. The V end lost 2 bases, the J end lost 3 bases, and 11 bases lay between the germline ends. Germline loops: CDR1 MNHEY, CDR2 SVGAGI. Clinicians diagnosed patients from clinical symptoms, serum thyroxine and TRAb, thyroid ultrasound and orbital computed tomography. 10 ml of fresh peripheral blood supplied the PBMCs. At least ten counts were recorded for this clonotype. The antigen remains undetermined.

The chain combines TRBV6-5 with TRBJ2-7; weak D call: TRBD2 (5 bases). The sequence derives from a woman between 25 and 40 years old with Graves' ophthalmopathy. The sequencing sample was made of blood. For the CDR3, the DNA is TGTGCCAGCAGTTACGATCCGGGGAGCTACGAGCAGTACTTC. Translated: CASSYDPGSYEQYF.